This T cell receptor beta chain was sequenced during a study of identifying expanded T cells in peripheral blood (dated by TCRdb to between 2018 and 2021). A note on the overall study: Technical replicates were generated by sequencing separate aliquots of the same genomic DNA pool, with four replicates compared pairwise.

TCRbeta CDR3 regions were profiled with the immunoSEQ Assay using bias-controlled multiplex PCR amplification of genomic DNA. The authors processed their data as follows. The absolute abundance of each unique TCRbeta CDR3 region was quantified after sequences were collapsed and filtered. Differential abundance was tested with a binomial (Fisher-equivalent) model and with a beta-binomial model adding time-dependent variance fitted from healthy donors. Clones with fewer than 5 combined templates were excluded, and clones with Benjamini-Hochberg FDR below 0.01 were called differentially abundant. The form v = (b*log(k)+a)^2 was used to model beta-binomial variance as a function of total template count across the two samples. TCRdb mirrors the immuneACCESS table, restricted to in-frame sequences. Some clones are absent from its copies; in checked studies, under half trace to an unresolved V gene, and the reason for the others is unknown. Clone size and the V and J calls come from that table; the DNA yielded D and trimming. The sample table shows roughly 82,000 clones, and 84% are seen once. The ten largest clones represent roughly 18% of the sample.

V is trimmed back by 11 bases and J by 3 bases, and the junction contains 12 bases that no gene match accounts for. The germline V gene supplies CDR1 MNHEY and CDR2 SVGAGI. The CDR3 runs 14 amino acids, cysteine and phenylalanine included. Of the read, only the CDR3 DNA is kept; its 42 bases are in frame from base 1. General findings and caveats noted by the study authors: The authors expected that over much longer intervals, such as months to years, biological variance in healthy repertoires might increase even further. The binomial model flagged 0.9 to 1.5 differentially abundant clones between technical replicates but 15 to 17 over around two weeks and 18 to 20 over about 4 weeks. For all healthy donors, the variance in clone template counts between approximately 2-week samples rose significantly as total template count increased. Both the number of clones called differentially abundant and the false-positive rate were significantly reduced by the beta-binomial model across all healthy-donor time intervals.

Points on this clone: The target of this receptor is not known. Per-nucleotide qualities are absent, and no much larger clonotype sits a single base away.

No immune events such as infections were documented for the healthy donors during the collection period. Time-dependent variance in a beta-binomial model of T-cell clone differential abundance was calibrated using healthy-donor blood repertoires as a training cohort. The training cohort comprised approximately ten healthy donors, 3 female and 7 male. The donors were between roughly 29 and 65 years old, with an average age of 43 years. Whole blood, obtained from a commercial supplier, was collected from each healthy donor at three time points spaced around 2 weeks apart. Genomic DNA was extracted from unsorted whole blood for immunosequencing.

The clonotype originates from a person aged 18 to 70 in good health. Material for sequencing was blood. This receptor chain uses TRBV6-5 and TRBJ2-7; TRBD2 aligns with 8 central bases. The CDR3 reads CASSLSGRHYEQYF. In nucleotide form, the sequence is TGTGCCTCCTCACTAAGCGGGAGACACTACGAGCAGTACTTC.